This TCR beta chain derives from a study of blood T cell repertoires in COVID-19 (TCRdb year 2020). Regarding the study in general: Samples covering the acute and convalescent phases of COVID-19 were provided by collaborators in the United States, Italy and Spain. The material from the prospective study consisted of cDNA or gDNA derived from T cells, B-cell-depleted T cells, or PBMCs. The samples were drawn from the first 160 participants of the ongoing ImmuneRACE study and from 1,254 subjects provided by 6 global collaborators. The dataset comprised deeply sampled blood TCRbeta repertoires from subjects exposed to, actively infected with, or recovered from COVID-19. Where available, HLA class I and class II types were obtained from metadata supplied by the sample provider rather than from assay-based typing. Sample metadata almost always included a de-identified subject ID, COVID-19 status, age in years and sex. The repertoires were made available in a free public database intended to serve as a resource for research on the immune response to SARS-CoV-2. What the study reported, not specific to this receptor: The quantity of clinical and demographic metadata differed by source and by participant and was supplied without curation.

The immunoSEQ Assay, a bias-controlled multiplex PCR, was used to amplify TCRbeta CDR3 regions from genomic DNA. Per the original workflow: Nucleated cell counts per sample were estimated from amplification of reference gene primers within the assay. Sequence reads were collapsed and filtered to measure the absolute abundance of every unique TCRbeta CDR3 rearrangement. For each sample, productive Simpson clonality was calculated as the square root of Simpson's diversity index over productive rearrangements. The table was pulled from immuneACCESS by TCRdb, which kept in-frame rearrangements only. Such tables lose some clones; where checked, under half of the loss comes from unresolved V genes, and the rest has no known cause. V and J calls plus clone size are reproduced from that table; the DNA served to infer D and trimming. Here the sample has 150,000 to 200,000 clones; 90% to 95% occur a single time. The top ten constitute roughly 1.9% of the sample.

Note on this clone: Its specific antigen is unknown. No base quality values were provided; no much bigger clone lies one nucleotide off.

In Seattle, one collaborating source enrolled patients while the infection was active and tracked those patients longitudinally over the course of disease. Each collaborating institution followed its own protocols to collect whole blood in K2EDTA tubes. For TCRbeta analysis, collaborators shipped samples as frozen whole blood, isolated PBMCs, or DNA extracted from either of those sample types. Material: peripheral blood. The sequence was collected from a woman aged 55-69 years with COVID-19, enrolled during active disease.

DNA sequence: TGTGCCAGCAGTGAGGGAATTAGACAGGCTGGACTGAAACTGTTTTTT. It translates as CASSEGIRQAGLKLFF. The sequence links TRBV2 to TRBJ1-4; TRBD1 is perhaps the D gene, given 6 matching bases. V is shortened by 3 bases, J by 11 bases, and the region joining them spans 22 bases. Via the germline V gene, CDR1 is SNHLY and CDR2 FYNNEI. From its cysteine to its phenylalanine, the CDR3 spans 16 amino acids. Just CDR3 DNA is preserved here, 48 bases in frame from base 1.